This entry lists 3 T cell receptor beta chains sequenced from one sample in a study of shared clonotypes between healthy human individuals. Naive CD8 cells were CD45RO-negative, positively selected for CCR7, excluding terminally differentiated effector memory CD45RA+ cells. Only in-frame clones appear in the TCRdb table, and some are missing; sequencing was by immunoSEQ multiplex PCR. The table has some 580,000 clones, 98% seen once. Sequencing input: naive CD8+ T cells sorted from blood. All receptors come from a man aged 30-40 years in good health.

This clone was observed a few times. J is TRBJ2-3 and V is TRBV5-1, with a tentative D call TRBD2 (5 bases). The CDR3 contains 14 residues. Germline loops: CDR1 SGHRS, CDR2 YFSETQ. V shed 3 bases and J shed 6 bases, with 14 bases lying between them. The CDR3 DNA is TGCGCCAGCAGCTCGATGACTAAAGGGGATACGCAGTATTTT. Its translation is CASSSMTKGDTQYF.

This chain links TRBV4-1 with TRBJ1-1; D gene ambiguous. V gave up 4 bases and J gave up 3 bases, with 12 bases separating them. CDR1 is MGHRA, CDR2 YSYEKL, per germline. CDR3 length equals 14 residues. The CDR3 coding sequence is TGCGCCAGCAGCCGAAGTAGCGGGGACACTGAAGCTTTCTTT. Translation: CASSRSSGDTEAFF.

The chain employs TRBV29-1 and TRBJ2-1; D remains unclear. Deletions cut 4 bases from V and 10 bases from J, with 11 bases between. The V gene's germline CDR1 is SQVTM and CDR2 ANQGSEA. The CDR3 is 11 residues long. CDR3 nucleotides: TGCAGCGTTGTATCCCGCTACGAGCAGTTCTTC. This encodes CSVVSRYEQFF.